Reported below is one T cell receptor beta chain. Its antigen is currently unknown. The data originate from a study of T cell responses to AZD1222 COVID-19 vaccine. Study findings and constraints: Among the donors, most were white British and more were female, and clonal diversity was possibly underestimated. Regions left unmutated in variants are reportedly the target of nearly half of spike-specific TCRs.

Pooled samples include second doses given at about 4 or 12 weeks. CDR3 length: 15 amino acids. Per germline, CDR1 MDHEN and CDR2 SYDVKM. Trimming at V came to 5 bases and at J to 8 bases, leaving 11 bases not matched to a gene. Some clones are missing from TCRdb's copy, which holds only in-frame ones; the method was immunoSEQ multiplex PCR. The table shows around 150,000 clones, with around 92% occurring only once. The TCR comes from an adult who received the AZD1222 COVID-19 vaccine. The source material was peripheral blood, sampled 28 days after the second AZD1222 dose. This chain joins TRBV28 and TRBJ1-2; 10 bases map to TRBD1. As DNA, the CDR3 is TGTGCCAGCAGTGGACCCGGGACAGGGGAGGGAGGCTACACCTTC. Its protein product is CASSGPGTGEGGYTF.